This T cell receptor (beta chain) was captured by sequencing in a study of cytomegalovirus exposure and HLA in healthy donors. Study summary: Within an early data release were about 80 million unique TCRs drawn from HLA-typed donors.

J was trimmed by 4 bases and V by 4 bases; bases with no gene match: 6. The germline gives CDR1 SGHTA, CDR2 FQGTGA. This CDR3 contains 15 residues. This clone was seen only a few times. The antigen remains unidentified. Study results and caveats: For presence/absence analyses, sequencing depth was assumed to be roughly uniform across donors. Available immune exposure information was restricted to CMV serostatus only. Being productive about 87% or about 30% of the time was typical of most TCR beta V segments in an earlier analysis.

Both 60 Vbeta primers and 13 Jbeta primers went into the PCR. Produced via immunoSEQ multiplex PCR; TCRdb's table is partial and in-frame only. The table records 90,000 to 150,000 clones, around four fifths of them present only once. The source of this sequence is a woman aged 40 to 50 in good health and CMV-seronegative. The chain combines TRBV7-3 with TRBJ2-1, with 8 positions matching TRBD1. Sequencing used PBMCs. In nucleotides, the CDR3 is TGTGCCAGCAGCTCGACGGGACAGGCTTACAATGAGCAGTTCTTC. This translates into CASSSTGQAYNEQFF.